The clone carrying this T cell receptor beta chain has at least ten counts. The antigen remains undetermined. The sample originates from a study of CD8+CD57+ T cells in acquired aplastic anemia. Study-level background: Sorted CD4+ and CD8+ cells gave an average of 3.2 ug of DNA.

Patients picked for sequencing had shown CD8+CD57+ cell expansion detected by flow cytometry. Every patient had severe acquired aplastic anemia. Receipt of therapy had not occurred in any patient by the time of blood sampling. Study conclusions and caveats: The number of CD8+ CDR3 sequences shared by patients and controls was 25 to 35.

Germline V gene sequence: CDR1 SGHTS, CDR2 YDEGEE. V dropped 5 bases and J dropped 2 bases, with 13 bases sitting between them. CDR3 size: 14 residues. The use of genomic DNA as template underpinned the TCR beta VDJ and CDR3 profiling. TCRdb itself ran the reads through MiXCR, one entry per CDR3 protein. The table includes around 150,000 distinct CDR3 sequences, 45% to 55% detected once. The TCR originated in a human donor with aplastic anemia. What was sequenced was sorted CD4+, CD8+, or CD8+CD57+ T cells (not recorded which) from PBMCs. V and J are TRBV5-8 and TRBJ1-2; D is ambiguous. CDR3 nucleotides: TGTGCCAGCAGGGAGGTGGCAGGAAACTATGGCTACACCTTC. It translates to CASREVAGNYGYTF.